The 10 T cell receptor beta chains in this list originate from one sample, sequenced in a study of blood T cells in healthy people across ages. Combining a sample-barcoded 5' primer with a J-beta primer mix, a second PCR ran for 7 to 11 cycles. TCRdb redid the calling of the 5' RACE reads with MiXCR, one entry per CDR3 protein. The table has around 600,000 distinct CDR3 sequences, around 48% seen once. The material sequenced was blood. The receptors were gathered from a man older than 75 in good health.

This clonotype was detected only a few times. The chain employs TRBV24-1 and TRBJ2-3; 10 bases are shared with TRBD1. CDR3 length equals 16 residues. Germline CDR1 reads KGHDR; CDR2 reads SFDVKD. The ends lost 5 bases at V and 5 bases at J; junction bases unmatched: 9. CDR3 nucleotides: TGTGCCACCAGTGGTTCCGGGACAGGGGACGGAGATACGCAGTATTTT. Protein: CATSGSGTGDGDTQYF.

This clonotype was counted a single time. A much larger clone sits a single nucleotide away, making a read error possible. The V gene is TRBV6-5, the J gene TRBJ2-3, with 9 bases fitting TRBD2. Germline V gene lookup returns CDR1 MNHEY and CDR2 SVGAGI. The CDR3 length is 16 residues. The CDR3 sequence: CANSYGGRAVTDTQYF. Here the CDR3 DNA reads TGTGCCAACAGTTATGGCGGGAGGGCCGTCACAGATACGCAGTATTTT.

CDR3 bases: TGTGCCAGCAGCGCCCGCCGCACAGGGCAAAATGAAAAACTGTTTTTT. This codes for CASSARRTGQNEKLFF. The chain couples TRBV7-9 to TRBJ1-4, with D maybe TRBD1 (6 bases). This CDR3 has 16 residues. In germline, CDR1 is SEHNR, CDR2 FQNEAQ (reference sequence). Trimming took off 5 bases at V and 5 bases at J, with 18 bases between the two ends.

The chain recombines TRBV3-1 with TRBJ1-1; D unresolved. Germline assignment: CDR1 LGHDT and CDR2 YNNKEL (reference sequence). The CDR3 covers 14 residues. Between the trimmed V and J ends, which lost 4 bases and 5 bases, there was a span of 14 bases. CDR3 region: CASSRLRAGTEAFF. For the CDR3, the DNA is TGTGCCAGCAGCCGACTACGGGCGGGGACTGAAGCTTTCTTT.

In nucleotides, the CDR3 is TGTGCCACCAGCAGAGGAGGCGGTGCCTACGAGCAGTACTTC. Translated, it gives CATSRGGGAYEQYF. The chain uses TRBV15 and TRBJ2-7; D call uncertain. The CDR3 has 14 amino acids. Germline V gene data show CDR1 as LNHNV and CDR2 as YYDKDF (reference sequence). V was cut by 1 base and J by 2 bases, with 9 bases left in between.

This clonotype came up a few times. This chain links TRBV12-3 or TRBV12-4 with TRBJ2-4, with D perhaps matching TRBD1 (5 bases). CDR3 size: 14 residues. Trimming took off 5 bases at V and 8 bases at J, with 16 bases between the two ends. The CDR3 protein is CASSVGAGNDIQYF. CDR3 in DNA: TGTGCCAGCAGTGTAGGGGCAGGGAATGACATTCAGTACTTC.

The chain is built from TRBV5-1 and TRBJ2-3; 7 bases agree with TRBD1. Germline V gene sequence: CDR1 SGHRS, CDR2 YFSETQ. The CDR3 is 14 residues long. Trimming at V came to 7 bases and at J to 3 bases, leaving 8 bases not matched to a gene. The DNA of the CDR3 is TGCGCCAGCGCAAAGGACAGGCGAACAGATACGCAGTATTTT. It yields the protein CASAKDRRTDTQYF.

This clonotype was seen more than once but under ten times. J is TRBJ2-7 and V is TRBV6-5; 9 bases match TRBD1. The ends lost 7 bases at V and 2 bases at J; junction bases unmatched: 6. CDR3 length equals 14 residues. Germline lookup yields CDR1 MNHEY and CDR2 SVGAGI. CDR3 sequence: CASTPTGGPYEQYF. CDR3 sequence (DNA): TGTGCCAGCACCCCGACAGGGGGGCCCTACGAGCAGTACTTC.

This clonotype was seen a handful of times. The chain joins TRBV11-2 to TRBJ2-1; no clear D gene. Trimming took off 5 bases at V and 1 base at J, with 6 bases between the two ends. This CDR3 region has 13 residues. Germline assignment: CDR1 SGHAT and CDR2 FQNNGV. In DNA form, the CDR3 reads TGTGCCAGCAGCGCGGAGTCCTACAATGAGCAGTTCTTC. Translating gives CASSAESYNEQFF.

The genes are TRBV28 and TRBJ2-2; possibly TRBD1 for D (7 bases). This CDR3 is 13 amino acids long. Between the trimmed V and J ends, which lost 11 bases and 6 bases, there was a span of 16 bases. The germline V gene encodes CDR1 MDHEN and CDR2 SYDVKM. This chain's CDR3 is CAVQGTLAGELFF. The CDR3, as DNA: TGTGCCGTACAGGGGACTCTGGCCGGGGAGCTGTTTTTT. The full variable domain, in which reference TRBV28 and TRBJ2-2 provide the parts outside the CDR3, is DVKVTQSSRYLVKRTGEKVFLECVQDMDHENMFWYRQDPGLGLRLIYFSYDVKMKEKGDIPEGYSVSREKKERFSLILESASTNQTSMYLCAVQGTLAGELFFGEGSRLTVL.